This TCR beta chain emerged from a study of T cell repertoires in cytomegalovirus infection. This clonotype is categorized as large (0.1 to 1%). What it recognizes is unknown. It is likely a read error, because the conserved phenylalanine at the end of the CDR3 is missing. No DNA is shown, since the ends of the CDR3 on it are uncertain; the CDR3 is the one TCRdb lists. The length of the CDR3 is 10 amino acids, counting both ends. The germline gives CDR1 LNHDA, CDR2 SQIVND (reference sequence). One entry per CDR3 protein, called by TCRdb with MiXCR from the reads. This table holds tens of thousands of distinct CDR3 sequences, approximately 20% found once. General study points: Ex vivo responses were dominated by HLA-C-restricted CMV-specific TCR beta clonotypes.

The TCR originated in a human donor in good health (CMV status not recorded). Some clones in this sample may be carry-over from other donors' samples. The sequencing sample was made of PBMCs, sequenced either directly or after in vitro stimulation (not recorded which). The chain carries TRBV19 and TRBJ2-3; the table names TRBD1, a call not compared with the DNA. The CDR3 here is CASRTRDRDQ.